This is a list of T cell receptor beta chains from one sample in a study of blood T cell repertoires in COVID-19. Assay used: immunoSEQ multiplex PCR; TCRdb lists only in-frame clones, some missing. The sample lists fewer than 250,000 clones, almost 85% seen once, with around 4% in the top ten. Sequencing was performed on peripheral blood. The receptors were sampled from a man aged 45-65 years with acute or convalescent COVID-19. CDR3s include the opening cysteine and the closing phenylalanine or tryptophan. The D gene is left open where the match is weak. For some rows the clone size is stated as once, few or many, or as a class when expanded; others skip it.

TRBV6-2/TRBV6-3	TRBD1	NA	TRBJ2-5	CASSQSTGTLETQYF	TGTGCCAGCAGTCAGTCGACAGGGACGTTAGAGACCCAGTACTTC
TRBV5-1	NA	NA	TRBJ2-7	CASTSLSSSYEQYF	TGCGCCAGCACCTCCCTGTCCAGCTCCTACGAGCAGTACTTC
TRBV10-3	NA	NA	TRBJ1-2	CAIRASGGYTF	TGTGCCATCAGGGCGTCGGGGGGCTACACCTTC
TRBV2	NA	NA	TRBJ1-6	CASSVGLPSNSPLHF	TGTGCCAGCAGTGTCGGACTGCCTTCGAATTCACCCCTCCACTTT
TRBV5-1	TRBD2	NA	TRBJ2-2	CASRLAGVANTGELFF	TGCGCCAGCAGGTTAGCGGGAGTCGCGAACACCGGGGAGCTGTTTTTT
TRBV6-6	NA	NA	TRBJ1-2	CASSPGSSAGYTF	TGTGCCAGCAGTCCCGGTTCATCCGCTGGCTACACCTTC
TRBV3-1/TRBV3-2	TRBD2	NA	TRBJ2-3	CASSHWTSGGYTTTDTQYF	TGTGCCAGCAGCCACTGGACTAGCGGGGGGTATACTACCACAGATACGCAGTATTTT
TRBV27	NA	NA	TRBJ2-2	CASKAFSNTGELFF	TGTGCCAGCAAAGCCTTTTCGAACACCGGGGAGCTGTTTTTT
TRBV10-3	NA	NA	TRBJ2-3	CAISESTGTDTQYF	TGTGCCATCAGTGAGTCAACCGGGACAGATACGCAGTATTTT
TRBV7-3	NA	NA	TRBJ2-1	CASSLTGGRGAEQFF	TGTGCCAGCAGCTTAACGGGGGGTAGAGGAGCTGAGCAGTTCTTC
TRBV2	NA	NA	TRBJ2-7	CASSDDSPLYEQYF	TGTGCCAGCAGTGACGACAGCCCACTCTACGAGCAGTACTTC
TRBV24-1	TRBD1	once	TRBJ2-2	CATSQPQGKGTGELFF	TGTGCCACCAGTCAACCACAGGGGAAAGGCACCGGGGAGCTGTTTTTT
TRBV19	TRBD1	once	TRBJ1-5	CASSWDRDQPQHF	TGTGCCAGTAGTTGGGACAGGGATCAGCCCCAGCATTTT
TRBV27	TRBD2	NA	TRBJ2-1	CASNQAGVPYNEQFF	TGTGCCAGCAATCAAGCGGGAGTCCCGTACAATGAGCAGTTCTTC
TRBV27	TRBD2	NA	TRBJ2-4	CASSLGRGEYKNIQYF	TGTGCCAGCAGTTTAGGCCGGGGGGAGTACAAAAACATTCAGTACTTC
TRBV18	TRBD2	NA	TRBJ2-7	CASSPRLAPYEQYF	TGTGCCAGCTCTCCTAGACTAGCCCCCTACGAGCAGTACTTC
TRBV11-3	TRBD2	once	TRBJ2-5	CASSLVGGGETQYF	TGTGCCAGCAGCTTAGTTGGCGGGGGAGAGACCCAGTACTTC
TRBV27	NA	NA	TRBJ1-2	CASRTGNYGYTF	TGTGCCAGCAGGACGGGAAACTATGGCTACACCTTC
TRBV27	NA	NA	TRBJ2-7	CASSLNRGYEQYF	TGTGCCAGCAGTTTAAATCGGGGCTACGAGCAGTACTTC
TRBV5-1	TRBD1	NA	TRBJ2-1	CASSLVPGGYNEQFF	TGCGCCAGCAGCTTGGTCCCAGGGGGCTACAATGAGCAGTTCTTC
TRBV19	NA	once	TRBJ2-1	CASSIAGTELFNEQFF	TGTGCCAGTAGTATAGCCGGGACTGAACTCTTCAATGAGCAGTTCTTC
TRBV11-1	TRBD1	NA	TRBJ1-6	CASSPDRVRNSPLHF	TGTGCCAGCAGTCCTGACAGGGTGCGTAATTCACCCCTCCACTTT
TRBV6-5	TRBD1	NA	TRBJ1-1	CASSRTGQNTEAFF	TGTGCCAGCAGTCGGACAGGCCAGAACACTGAAGCTTTCTTT
TRBV3-1/TRBV3-2	TRBD1	NA	TRBJ1-2	CASSPGTATNYGYTF	TGTGCCAGCAGCCCAGGGACAGCTACTAACTATGGCTACACCTTC
TRBV11-2	TRBD2	NA	TRBJ2-2	CASSHSGLAGPNTGELFF	TGTGCCAGCAGCCACTCGGGACTAGCGGGGCCGAACACCGGGGAGCTGTTTTTT
TRBV11-3	TRBD1	NA	TRBJ2-3	CASSRTGDGTDTQYF	TGTGCCAGCAGCCGAACAGGGGACGGCACAGATACGCAGTATTTT
TRBV27	TRBD1	NA	TRBJ2-1	CASSLSGQGPDNEQFF	TGTGCCAGCAGTTTATCGGGACAGGGGCCCGACAATGAGCAGTTCTTC
TRBV5-6	NA	once	TRBJ1-3	CASSPFYSGNTIYF	TGTGCCAGCAGCCCATTCTACTCTGGAAACACCATATATTTT
TRBV12-3/TRBV12-4	NA	NA	TRBJ1-1	CASSFSQNTEAFF	TGTGCCAGCAGTTTTTCCCAGAACACTGAAGCTTTCTTT
TRBV28	TRBD1	NA	TRBJ1-4	CASSWGQTNEKLFF	TGTGCCAGCAGTTGGGGACAGACCAATGAAAAACTGTTTTTT
TRBV5-1	TRBD1	NA	TRBJ1-2	CASSKGQGSYGYTF	TGCGCCAGCAGTAAAGGACAGGGGTCCTATGGCTACACCTTC